This TCR beta chain was documented in a study of T cell repertoires in cytomegalovirus infection. Study summary: It was the public TCR beta signatures that indicated both CMV infection and matching HLA type.

TCRdb fed the reads into MiXCR, producing one record per CDR3 protein. Of about 310,000 distinct CDR3 sequences listed, roughly 9.3% were seen once; the top ten hold approximately 2.4%. General study points: Accumulated public TCR beta family frequency recognized individuals carrying CMV together with the relevant HLA. Dominating the ex vivo response were HLA-C-restricted CMV-specific TCR beta clonotypes.

This clonotype was counted at least ten times. Its target is not known. Sequencing was carried out using PBMCs. The receptor was derived from a human donor in good health (CMV status not recorded). Some clones in this sample may be carry-over from other donors' samples.

The CDR3 loop is CASRRQGMNTEAFF. DNA for the CDR3: TGTGCCAGCAGGAGACAGGGGATGAACACTGAAGCTTTCTTT. The chain carries TRBV27 and TRBJ1-1, with 8 nucleotides matching TRBD1. CDR1 is MNHEY and CDR2 is SMNVEV in the germline V gene (reference sequence). This CDR3 has 14 residues. The junction had 3 bases not matched to a gene; V was cut back by 6 bases and J by 0 bases.